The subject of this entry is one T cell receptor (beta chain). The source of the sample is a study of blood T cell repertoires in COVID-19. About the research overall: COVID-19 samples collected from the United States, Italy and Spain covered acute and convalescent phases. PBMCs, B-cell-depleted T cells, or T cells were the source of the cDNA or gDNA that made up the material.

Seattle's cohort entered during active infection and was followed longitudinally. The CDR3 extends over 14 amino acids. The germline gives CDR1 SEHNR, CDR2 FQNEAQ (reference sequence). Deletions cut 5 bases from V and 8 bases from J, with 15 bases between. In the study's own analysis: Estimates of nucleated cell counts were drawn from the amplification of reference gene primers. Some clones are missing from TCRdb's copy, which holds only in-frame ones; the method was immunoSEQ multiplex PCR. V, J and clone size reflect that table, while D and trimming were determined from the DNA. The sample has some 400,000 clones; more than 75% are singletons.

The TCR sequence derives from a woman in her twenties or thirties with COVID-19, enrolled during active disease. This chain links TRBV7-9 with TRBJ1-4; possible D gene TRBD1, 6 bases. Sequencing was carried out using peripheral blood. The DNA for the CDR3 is TGTGCCAGCAGCATAACAGGGTTGGGGGAAAAACTGTTTTTT. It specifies CASSITGLGEKLFF.